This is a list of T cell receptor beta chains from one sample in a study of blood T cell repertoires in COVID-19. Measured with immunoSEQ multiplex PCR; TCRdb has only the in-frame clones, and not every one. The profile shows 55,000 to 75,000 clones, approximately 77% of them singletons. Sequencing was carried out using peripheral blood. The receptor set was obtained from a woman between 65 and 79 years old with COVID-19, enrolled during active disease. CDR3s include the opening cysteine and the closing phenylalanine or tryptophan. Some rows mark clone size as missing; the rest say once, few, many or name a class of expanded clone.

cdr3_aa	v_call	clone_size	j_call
CASGKGRLGNQPQHF	TRBV28	few	TRBJ1-5
CASSAVTGGTGELFF	TRBV7-8	-	TRBJ2-2
CASSYSSGVSGNTIYF	TRBV7-2	-	TRBJ1-3
CARSLKGQGWDTEAFF	TRBV5-3	-	TRBJ1-1
CASSSDRVGEKLFF	TRBV7-8	-	TRBJ1-4
CASSPRLAGGGDTGELFF	TRBV5-1	-	TRBJ2-2
CASSLATGAYNEQFF	TRBV7-2	-	TRBJ2-1
CASSLYFGGTSGVQETQYF	TRBV27	-	TRBJ2-5
CASSEALGKPGNTIYF	TRBV6-1	-	TRBJ1-3
CASSNRVGDYGYTF	TRBV7-2	once	TRBJ1-2
CASRGPGGEKLFF	TRBV6-5	-	TRBJ1-4
CASSQGQGTYNEQFF	TRBV7-3	-	TRBJ2-1
CATSPGTSGRERNEQFF	TRBV24-1	-	TRBJ2-1
CASSLLGGTEAFF	TRBV5-1	-	TRBJ1-1
CASNLGRDAEAFF	TRBV2	-	TRBJ1-1
CASSYSYTDTQYF	TRBV2	-	TRBJ2-3
CASSRFQGSTGELFF	TRBV7-3	-	TRBJ2-2
CASSLVWGRENNQPQHF	TRBV7-9	-	TRBJ1-5
CASTRGGTGGGGYTF	TRBV19	-	TRBJ1-2
CASSEALRQIYGYTF	TRBV2	few	TRBJ1-2
CASSSGLNNQPQHF	TRBV5-1	-	TRBJ1-5
CASSTPGGGGYTF	TRBV19	-	TRBJ1-2
CASRPGLEGYEQYF	TRBV7-2	-	TRBJ2-7
CASSQRTANTGELFF	TRBV3-1/TRBV3-2	-	TRBJ2-2